The 32 T cell receptor beta chains below come from one sample, sequenced in a study of T cell repertoires in cytomegalovirus infection. TCRdb analysed the reads with MiXCR anew, one entry per CDR3 protein. The repertoire holds about 310,000 distinct CDR3 sequences, with about 17% as singletons. Material: PBMCs. The receptors derive from a human donor in good health (CMV status not recorded). Some clones in this sample may be carry-over from other donors' samples.

The genes are TRBV20-1 and TRBJ1-5; 9 bases match TRBD1. V shed 5 bases and J 0 bases; nucleotides not matched to a gene: 11. The CDR3 is 17 amino acids. Germline V CDR1 and CDR2: DFQATT, SNEGSKA (reference sequence). The CDR3 region is CSAPKGQGPYSNQPQHF. The CDR3 nucleotides read TGCAGTGCTCCAAAAGGACAGGGGCCATATAGCAATCAGCCCCAGCATTTT.

This clonotype was seen repeatedly, ten times or more. The chain links TRBV11-2 to TRBJ2-5, with 9 bases lining up with TRBD2. Germline V CDR1 and CDR2: SGHAT, FQNNGV. The V segment lost 8 bases and the J segment 0 bases; nucleotides outside the gene matches: 13. The CDR3 has 17 amino acids. CDR3 sequence (DNA): TGTGCCAGCTCGCGGGCGGGGGGGGGCACATACCAAGAGACCCAGTACTTC. Its translation: CASSRAGGGTYQETQYF.

The chain has TRBV27 and TRBJ2-1, with D possibly matching TRBD2 (5 bases). In germline, CDR1 is MNHEY, CDR2 SMNVEV (reference sequence). V lost 3 bases, J lost 10 bases, and 7 bases lay in between. This CDR3 has 11 amino acids. CDR3 in amino acids: CASSFGIEQFF. DNA for the CDR3: TGTGCCAGCAGTTTCGGGATCGAGCAGTTCTTC.

CDR3 sequence reads: CSGRGLSTDTQYF. DNA for the CDR3: TGCAGCGGCAGGGGGTTGAGCACAGATACGCAGTATTTT. This sequence joins TRBV29-1 and TRBJ2-3, with 7 bases aligning to TRBD1. The CDR3 is 13 residues long. CDR1 and CDR2 from the germline V gene are SQVTM and ANQGSEA. V lost 7 bases and J lost 0; bases outside the gene matches: 4.

This clonotype was seen many times. The chain combines TRBV28 with TRBJ2-3, with TRBD1 as a possible D gene (5 bases). V was cut by 3 bases and J by 6 bases, with 7 bases left in between. The germline V gene has CDR1 MDHEN and CDR2 SYDVKM. The CDR3 has 12 residues. CDR3 region: CASSFWGDTQYF. In DNA form, the CDR3 reads TGTGCCAGCAGTTTTTGGGGCGATACGCAGTATTTT.

This sequence joins TRBV12-3 or TRBV12-4 and TRBJ1-3; no definite D call. The germline V and J ends were trimmed by 5 bases and 2 bases, with 10 bases remaining between them. This CDR3 is built from 14 residues. CDR3 nucleotides: TGTGCCAGCAGTCCTACGGCCGCTGGAAACACCATATATTTT. Residues: CASSPTAAGNTIYF.

This clonotype occurred many times. The V gene is TRBV7-2, the J gene TRBJ2-5; D is perhaps TRBD2 (6 bases). The ends were cut back, 1 base at V and 5 bases at J, with 14 bases in the middle. CDR3 length: 15 amino acids. From germline, CDR1 is SGHTA and CDR2 FQGNSA. The CDR3 coding sequence is TGTGCCAGCAGCTTAGGTGGGGGAGGCGCGGAGACCCAGTACTTC. This sequence encodes CASSLGGGGAETQYF.

This clonotype was seen at least ten times. The chain uses TRBV7-9 and TRBJ2-1; TRBD2 matches 7 bases. Germline CDR1 and CDR2: SEHNR and FQNEAQ (reference sequence). The CDR3 is made up of 16 amino acids. V was clipped by 5 bases and J by 4 bases; unmatched bases: 11. CDR3 coding DNA: TGTGCCAGCAGCCCCGCTCGGGGGGTGGAGTACAATGAGCAGTTCTTC. This encodes CASSPARGVEYNEQFF.

In its sample, this clonotype was seen a few times. The chain couples TRBV28 to TRBJ1-1; TRBD1 agrees at 8 bases. The CDR3 extends over 15 amino acids. J gave up 1 base and V 3 bases, and 4 bases lay outside the gene matches. CDR1 is MDHEN and CDR2 is SYDVKM in the germline V gene. CDR3 amino acids: CASSFHGTGNTEAFF. CDR3 bases: TGTGCCAGCAGTTTTCACGGGACAGGGAACACTGAAGCTTTCTTT.

This clonotype has just a few counts. The gene calls are TRBV7-9 and TRBJ2-1; TRBD2 matches at 11 bases. The germline V gene encodes CDR1 SEHNR and CDR2 FQNEAQ (reference sequence). Trimming at V came to 1 base and at J to 7 bases, leaving 3 bases not matched to a gene. This CDR3 contains 15 residues. The CDR3 nucleotides are TGTGCCAGCAGCTTAGATACTAGCGGGGGAAATGAGCAGTTCTTC. Its protein product is CASSLDTSGGNEQFF.

This chain uses TRBV12-3 or TRBV12-4 with TRBJ1-5; D remains ambiguous. The CDR3 spans 15 residues. V dropped 5 bases and J dropped 5 bases, with 16 bases sitting between them. The CDR3, as DNA: TGTGCCAGCAGTCCGGCGGATATCAACGATCAGCCCCAGCATTTT. Translated, it gives CASSPADINDQPQHF.

This clonotype has a count of ten or more. The rearrangement links TRBV6-5 to TRBJ1-6; D gene ambiguous. Trimming removed 0 bases at V and 10 bases at J, with 19 bases between. Germline lookup yields CDR1 MNHEY and CDR2 SVGAGI. This CDR3 is built from 17 residues. CDR3 residues: CASSYSRPPLGDSPLHF. In DNA, the CDR3 is TGTGCCAGCAGTTACTCCCGACCCCCCTTGGGCGACTCACCCCTCCACTTT.

This chain links TRBV4-3 with TRBJ2-1; 8 bases are a match to TRBD1. The CDR3 loop spans 14 amino acids. J was trimmed by 7 bases and V by 0 bases; bases with no gene match: 2. CDR1 and CDR2 from the germline V gene are LGHNA and YSLEER. CDR3 in amino acids: CASSQDRGPNEQFF. CDR3 in DNA: TGCGCCAGCAGCCAAGACAGGGGGCCGAATGAGCAGTTCTTC.

This clonotype was observed many times. The rearrangement uses TRBV5-1 and TRBJ2-6; perhaps TRBD1 as D (6 bases). CDR3 length: 18 residues. Trimming left V 4 bases short and J 0 bases short, with 17 bases between. Per the germline V gene, CDR1 is SGHRS and CDR2 is YFSETQ. The CDR3 loop is CASSPDSLGYSGANVLTF. CDR3 in DNA: TGCGCCAGCAGCCCGGACAGCCTAGGATACTCTGGGGCCAACGTCCTGACTTTC.

There are a few counts of this clonotype. The V gene is TRBV7-2, the J gene TRBJ2-7, with unresolved D. Trimming shortened V by 1 base and J by 3 bases, and 16 bases separated the two germline ends. CDR3 length equals 16 residues. Per germline, CDR1 SGHTA and CDR2 FQGNSA. DNA for the CDR3: TGTGCCAGCAGCTTAGACCAGAGTTCCCTGAGCTACGAGCAGTACTTC. Protein product: CASSLDQSSLSYEQYF.

The chain couples TRBV7-6 to TRBJ2-3, with D perhaps being TRBD1 or TRBD2 (5 bases each). Trimming removed 0 bases at V and 2 bases at J, with 18 bases between. CDR3 length: 18 residues. The germline V gene encodes CDR1 SGHVS and CDR2 FNYEAQ. Here the CDR3 reads CASSLASWGREYTDTQYF. CDR3 in DNA: TGTGCCAGCAGCTTAGCGAGCTGGGGGAGAGAGTACACAGATACGCAGTATTTT.

This clonotype occurred a few times. The V call is TRBV5-3, the J call TRBJ1-2; perhaps TRBD1 as D (5 bases). TRBV5-3 is an ORF for which the function is uncertain. Trimming took off 1 base at V and 5 bases at J, with 12 bases between the two ends. The CDR3 has 14 residues. The CDR3 spells CARSLFPGGYGYTF. The CDR3 DNA reads as TGTGCCAGAAGCTTGTTCCCCGGGGGGTATGGCTACACCTTC.

This clonotype has a count of ten or more. The V call is TRBV6-2 or TRBV6-3, the J call TRBJ2-5, with 8 nucleotides matching TRBD1. From germline, CDR1 is MNHEY and CDR2 SVGEGT. The CDR3 runs to 16 residues. The ends lost 4 bases at V and 4 bases at J; junction bases unmatched: 11. The CDR3 region is CASSFIGQGVAETQYF. The DNA of the CDR3 is TGTGCCAGCAGTTTTATCGGACAGGGCGTGGCAGAGACCCAGTACTTC.

V usage is TRBV6-1 and J usage is TRBJ1-3, with 7 positions matching TRBD1. Germline trimming cut 4 bases from V and 0 bases from J; bases unmatched to any gene: 18. Per the germline V gene, CDR1 is MNHNS and CDR2 is SASEGT. The CDR3 is made up of 20 amino acids. This CDR3 reads CASSGLAGTDKVGSGNTIYF. In DNA, the CDR3 is TGTGCCAGCAGTGGATTGGCCGGGACAGACAAGGTCGGCTCTGGAAACACCATATATTTT.

This clonotype was picked up many times. V gene TRBV6-1 combines with J gene TRBJ2-7; 9 bases match TRBD1. Germline loops: CDR1 MNHNS, CDR2 SASEGT. The CDR3 consists of 15 residues. J gave up 2 bases and V 6 bases, and 8 bases lay outside the gene matches. Written as DNA, the CDR3 is TGTGCCAGCAGGGGACAGGGTGTTTTCACCTACGAGCAGTACTTC. Translated: CASRGQGVFTYEQYF.

There are many counts of this clonotype. V is TRBV7-2 and J is TRBJ1-4; no reliable D call. V lost 0 bases, J lost 3 bases, and 11 bases lay in between. From germline, CDR1 is SGHTA and CDR2 FQGNSA. The CDR3 totals 16 residues. The CDR3 is CASSLAAGIPNEKLFF. Written as DNA, the CDR3 is TGTGCCAGCAGCTTAGCGGCCGGGATCCCTAATGAAAAACTGTTTTTT. Supplemented by reference TRBV7-2 and TRBJ1-4, the full variable domain reads GAGVSQSPSNKVTEKGKDVELRCDPISGHTALYWYRQSLGQGLEFLIYFQGNSAPDKSGLPSDRFSAERTGGSVSTLTIQRTQQEDSAVYLCASSLAAGIPNEKLFFGSGTQLSVL.

The rearrangement uses TRBV29-1 and TRBJ1-2; no firm D call. This CDR3 has 12 amino acids. Per germline, CDR1 SQVTM and CDR2 ANQGSEA. V lost 4 bases to trimming and J lost 2 bases, with 8 bases between them. This CDR3 is CSVVVGNYGYTF. DNA of the CDR3: TGCAGCGTTGTCGTCGGCAACTATGGCTACACCTTC.

This clonotype was counted many times. The J gene is TRBJ2-7, the V gene TRBV7-2, with 7 positions matching TRBD1. V shed 4 bases and J 0 bases; nucleotides not matched to a gene: 9. Germline V CDR1 and CDR2: SGHTA, FQGNSA. CDR3 length: 16 amino acids. CDR3 DNA sequence: TGTGCCAGCAGCTCTCACAGGGGCTTGGGCTCCTACGAGCAGTACTTC. Its protein product is CASSSHRGLGSYEQYF. The full variable domain, completed using reference TRBV7-2 and TRBJ2-7, is GAGVSQSPSNKVTEKGKDVELRCDPISGHTALYWYRQSLGQGLEFLIYFQGNSAPDKSGLPSDRFSAERTGGSVSTLTIQRTQQEDSAVYLCASSSHRGLGSYEQYFGPGTRLTVT.

This clonotype is a singleton in its sample. This chain links TRBV6-2 or TRBV6-3 with TRBJ1-2; D is unresolved. Germline V gives CDR1 MNHEY, CDR2 SVGEGT. The V and J ends lost 6 bases and 5 bases respectively, with 13 bases between them. The CDR3 length is 13 residues. CDR3 nucleotide sequence: TGTGCCAGCAGAAAAACGGGCGATTATGGCTACACCTTC. Its translation is CASRKTGDYGYTF.

This clonotype was detected ten times or more. V usage is TRBV4-3 and J usage is TRBJ2-1; 7 bases agree with TRBD2. The V gene's germline CDR1 is LGHNA and CDR2 YSLEER. V was pared by 4 bases and J by 5 bases, with 14 bases of the junction left unmatched. The CDR3 contains 17 residues. CDR3 DNA: TGCGCCAGCAGCCGGGCGCTCGGACTAGAGGTCGACAATGAGCAGTTCTTC. It encodes CASSRALGLEVDNEQFF.

This clonotype was found a few times. The chain links TRBV5-1 to TRBJ2-5; 7 bases are a match to TRBD1. V shed 0 bases and J 2 bases; nucleotides not matched to a gene: 7. Germline CDR1 is SGHRS and CDR2 is YFSETQ. This CDR3 has 16 amino acids. CDR3 nucleotides: TGCGCCAGCAGCTTGGGATGGACAGGCTGGCAAGAGACCCAGTACTTC. Its translation is CASSLGWTGWQETQYF.

The sample holds many counts of this clonotype. This chain uses TRBV7-2 with TRBJ1-5; D is unclear. CDR3 size: 15 residues. Germline CDR1 SGHTA, CDR2 FQGNSA. Trimming removed 4 bases from V and 4 bases from J, with 14 bases in between. CDR3 DNA sequence: TGTGCCAGCAGCTCTAACACCCTTAGGAATCAGCCCCAGCATTTT. This gives the protein CASSSNTLRNQPQHF.

This clonotype has more than one count but fewer than ten. The chain is built from TRBV20-1 and TRBJ1-5, with 7 bases identical to TRBD1. CDR3 length: 15 residues. After removal of 1 base from V and 2 bases from J, the junction contained 5 bases not matched to a gene. Germline assignment: CDR1 DFQATT and CDR2 SNEGSKA (reference sequence). CDR3 amino acids: CSARGDRAGNQPQHF. DNA of the CDR3: TGCAGTGCTAGAGGAGACAGGGCGGGCAATCAGCCCCAGCATTTT.

The rearrangement joins TRBV20-1 to TRBJ1-6; 7 bases fit TRBD1. V shed 3 bases, J shed 11 bases, and the junction held 4 bases outside the gene matches. Germline assignment: CDR1 DFQATT and CDR2 SNEGSKA (reference sequence). This CDR3 is 12 amino acids long. The CDR3 DNA reads as TGCAGTGCTAGTAAGGGACAGCCACCCCTCCACTTT. Amino acids: CSASKGQPPLHF.

This clonotype was observed once. The chain recombines TRBV3-1 with TRBJ1-4; tentative D call: TRBD1 (5 bases). Trimming removed 5 bases from V and 6 bases from J, with 16 bases in between. Germline V gene sequence: CDR1 LGHDT, CDR2 YNNKEL (reference sequence). The CDR3 contains 15 residues. DNA of the CDR3: TGTGCCAGCAGCGATTCCGGGACGCTCGATGAAAAACTGTTTTTT. Amino acids: CASSDSGTLDEKLFF. Full variable domain (remainder filled in from reference TRBV3-1 and TRBJ1-4): DTAVSQTPKYLVTQMGNDKSIKCEQNLGHDTMYWYKQDSKKFLKIMFSYNNKELIINETVPNRFSPKSPDKAHLNLHINSLELGDSAVYFCASSDSGTLDEKLFFGSGTQLSVL.

In this sample, this clonotype turned up many times. The rearrangement joins TRBV7-2 to TRBJ2-3, with 7 bases matching TRBD2. V lost 5 bases, J lost 5 bases, and 4 bases stayed unmatched. CDR1 SGHTA and CDR2 FQGNSA come from the germline V gene. The CDR3 extends over 13 amino acids. In nucleotides, the CDR3 is TGTGCCAGCAGCCAGACTAGCTTAGATACGCAGTATTTT. As protein: CASSQTSLDTQYF.

This clonotype was recorded at least ten times. The chain is built from TRBV28 and TRBJ2-7; tentatively, D is TRBD1 (6 bases). V dropped 2 bases and J dropped 6 bases, with 14 bases sitting between them. The germline V gene has CDR1 MDHEN and CDR2 SYDVKM. The CDR3 spans 14 residues. CDR3 sequence reads: CASSLRTENSEQYF. CDR3 bases: TGTGCCAGCAGTTTACGGACAGAAAACTCCGAGCAGTACTTC.